The table lists the clone carrying this TCR beta chain with many counts. These data belong to a study of blood T cell repertoires in COVID-19. Study-level background: Donors in the United States, Italy and Spain gave samples during acute or convalescent COVID-19. PBMCs, B-cell-depleted T cells, or T cells provided the cDNA or gDNA that made up the material.

The ends lost 6 bases at V and 7 bases at J; junction bases unmatched: 2. Germline CDR1 MNHNY, CDR2 SVGAGI (reference sequence). The CDR3 length is 11 residues. Original processing methods: For nucleated cells, counts were estimated from reference gene primer amplification. Here immunoSEQ multiplex PCR was the method, and the copy in TCRdb shows in-frame clones only, minus some. Clone size and V and J calls were adopted from that table, with D and trimming inferred from the DNA. Of approximately 100,000 clones listed, about 87% are singletons. The chain joins TRBV6-6 to TRBJ1-1; 7 nucleotides match TRBD1. The clonotype originates from a human donor in a cohort sampled during active or convalescent COVID-19. The sequencing input was peripheral blood. The CDR3 reads CASSRDSEAFF. The CDR3 coding sequence is TGTGCCAGCAGCCGGGACAGTGAAGCTTTCTTT.